A selection of T cell receptor beta chains follows, all from one sample in a study of T cells in Graves' hyperthyroidism and ophthalmopathy. Each CDR3 protein gets one entry after TCRdb re-called the multiplex PCR reads with MiXCR. The sample lists approximately 330,000 distinct CDR3 sequences, around 20% occurring once. The sequenced sample consisted of blood. Every receptor here comes from a woman between 45 and 60 years old with Graves' hyperthyroidism. Each CDR3 is given with its conserved first and last residue. Each record gives: clone size, D gene, V gene, CDR3 length, J gene, CDR3 DNA, CDR3 protein. D genes are given only for firm matches. A clone size is listed for some rows: how often the clone was seen (once, few, many), or a class if it is expanded.

clone size: few; D gene: .; V gene: TRBV11-3; CDR3 length: 14; J gene: TRBJ2-5; CDR3 DNA: TGTGCCAGCAGCTTAGCCTGGAGTCAGGAGACCCAGTACTTC; CDR3 protein: CASSLAWSQETQYF
clone size: .; D gene: .; V gene: TRBV20-1; CDR3 length: 14; J gene: TRBJ2-5; CDR3 DNA: TGCAGTGCTAGAGATACCCGGCTCCAAGAGACCCAGTACTTC; CDR3 protein: CSARDTRLQETQYF
clone size: .; D gene: .; V gene: TRBV5-1; CDR3 length: 16; J gene: TRBJ2-4; CDR3 DNA: TGCGCCAGCAGCTTCCACGAGGGGGGAGCCAAAAACATTCAGTACTTC; CDR3 protein: CASSFHEGGAKNIQYF
clone size: many; D gene: .; V gene: TRBV27; CDR3 length: 20; J gene: TRBJ2-6; CDR3 DNA: TGTGCCAGCAGTTTCCATTCAGGGGCAGCGTTAAATTCTGGGGCCAACGTCCTGACTTTC; CDR3 protein: CASSFHSGAALNSGANVLTF
clone size: .; D gene: TRBD1; V gene: TRBV11-2; CDR3 length: 14; J gene: TRBJ1-2; CDR3 DNA: TGTGCCAGCAGCCCCCGGGACAGAGGGCGGGGCTACACCTTC; CDR3 protein: CASSPRDRGRGYTF
clone size: .; D gene: TRBD2; V gene: TRBV19; CDR3 length: 20; J gene: TRBJ2-4; CDR3 DNA: TGTGCCAGTAGTCCGGGGACTAGCGGGAGTTATGAGACGGCCAAAAACATTCAGTACTTC; CDR3 protein: CASSPGTSGSYETAKNIQYF
clone size: .; D gene: .; V gene: TRBV6-1; CDR3 length: 13; J gene: TRBJ1-3; CDR3 DNA: TGTGCCAGCCGGACAAGCGATGGAAACACCATATATTTT; CDR3 protein: CASRTSDGNTIYF
clone size: many; D gene: TRBD2; V gene: TRBV5-1; CDR3 length: 15; J gene: TRBJ2-3; CDR3 DNA: TGCGCCAGCAGCCCTCCGGGGGGTTCCGGAGATACGCAGTATTTT; CDR3 protein: CASSPPGGSGDTQYF
clone size: many; D gene: .; V gene: TRBV28; CDR3 length: 15; J gene: TRBJ1-5; CDR3 DNA: TGTGCCAGCAGTTTATTGTCAGGGGTGGACCAGCCCCAGCATTTT; CDR3 protein: CASSLLSGVDQPQHF
clone size: many; D gene: .; V gene: TRBV10-1; CDR3 length: 15; J gene: TRBJ1-5; CDR3 DNA: TGCGCCCCCCCGCCTGCTTCTGGGTCGAATCAGCCCCAGCATTTT; CDR3 protein: CAPPPASGSNQPQHF
clone size: .; D gene: .; V gene: TRBV10-2; CDR3 length: 12; J gene: TRBJ1-1; CDR3 DNA: TGCGCCAGCAGTGAGTCGATTACTGAAGCTTTCTTT; CDR3 protein: CASSESITEAFF
clone size: many; D gene: .; V gene: TRBV5-5; CDR3 length: 14; J gene: TRBJ2-7; CDR3 DNA: TGTGCCAGCAGCTTGACCCTCCTGGGATACGAGCAGTACTTC; CDR3 protein: CASSLTLLGYEQYF
clone size: .; D gene: .; V gene: TRBV20-1; CDR3 length: 13; J gene: TRBJ2-5; CDR3 DNA: TGCAGTGCTAGCCTCCCAGGGTTGGAGACCCAGTACTTC; CDR3 protein: CSASLPGLETQYF
clone size: many; D gene: .; V gene: TRBV28; CDR3 length: 15; J gene: TRBJ1-1; CDR3 DNA: TGTGCCAGCAGTTTATCTAGGGAGGGGAACACTGAAGCTTTCTTT; CDR3 protein: CASSLSREGNTEAFF
clone size: .; D gene: .; V gene: TRBV27; CDR3 length: 16; J gene: TRBJ2-7; CDR3 DNA: TGTGCCAGCAGCCCCATTTCGGGACGGGGCTCCTACGAGCAGTACTTC; CDR3 protein: CASSPISGRGSYEQYF
clone size: many; D gene: .; V gene: TRBV28; CDR3 length: 16; J gene: TRBJ2-6; CDR3 DNA: TGTGCCAGCAGTTCCAGGGGTCTATCCGGGGCCAACGTCCTGACTTTC; CDR3 protein: CASSSRGLSGANVLTF